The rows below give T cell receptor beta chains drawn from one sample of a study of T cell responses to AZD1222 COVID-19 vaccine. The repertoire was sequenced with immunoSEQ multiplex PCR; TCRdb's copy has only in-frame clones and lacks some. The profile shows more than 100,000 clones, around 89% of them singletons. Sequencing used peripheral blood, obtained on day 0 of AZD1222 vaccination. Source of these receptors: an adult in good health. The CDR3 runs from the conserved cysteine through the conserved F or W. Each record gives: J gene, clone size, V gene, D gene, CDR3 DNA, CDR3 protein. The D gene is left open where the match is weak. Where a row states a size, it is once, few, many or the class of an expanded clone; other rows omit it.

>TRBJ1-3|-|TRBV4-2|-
TGTGCCAGCAGCCAAGATCTCCGGATCGGCTCTGGAAACACCATATATTTT
CASSQDLRIGSGNTIYF
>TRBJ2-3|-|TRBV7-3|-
TGTGCCAGCAGCTTAGGCAGGGGGGGAGATACGCAGTATTTT
CASSLGRGGDTQYF
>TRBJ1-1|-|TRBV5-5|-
TGTGCCAGCAGCTGGGTCCTAAACCAGGGAATGAACACTGAAGCTTTCTTT
CASSWVLNQGMNTEAFF
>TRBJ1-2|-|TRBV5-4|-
TGTGCCAGCAGCTTAAGGGAATATGGCTACACCTTC
CASSLREYGYTF
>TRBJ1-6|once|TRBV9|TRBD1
TGTGCCAGCAGCCCACACCTCACGGACAGGGCGGGATCACCCCTCCACTTT
CASSPHLTDRAGSPLHF
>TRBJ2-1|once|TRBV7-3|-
TGTGCCAGCAGCCCGCAGGCTGGTCCCTACAATGAGCAGTTCTTC
CASSPQAGPYNEQFF
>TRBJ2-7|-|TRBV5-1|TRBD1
TGCGCCAGCACCAAGGGGGGGACAGGGTCATACGAGCAGTACTTC
CASTKGGTGSYEQYF
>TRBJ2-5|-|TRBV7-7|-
TGTGCTAGCAGCCAAATCCCGTCGACCCAGTACTTC
CASSQIPSTQYF
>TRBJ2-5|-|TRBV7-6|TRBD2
TGTGCCAGCAGCTCTAGCGGGTCTAGTATGGAGACCCAGTACTTC
CASSSSGSSMETQYF
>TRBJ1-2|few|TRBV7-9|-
TGTGCCAGCAGCCTTCTTAGTATGGAATATGGCTACACCTTC
CASSLLSMEYGYTF
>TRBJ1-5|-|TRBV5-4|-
TGTGCCAGCAGCCCTGAGTTGGGGTTTCAGCCCCAGCATTTT
CASSPELGFQPQHF
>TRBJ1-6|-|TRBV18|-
TGTGCCAGCTCACTAAATCCGGTCCGCGATAGGGGTAGTTCACCCCTCCACTTT
CASSLNPVRDRGSSPLHF
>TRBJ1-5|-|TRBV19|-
TGTGCCAGTAATGGGGAAAACAATCAGCCCCAGCATTTT
CASNGENNQPQHF
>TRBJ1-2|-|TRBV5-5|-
TGTGCCAGCAGCTTCTCCGGGACATTAGATCTCGCTAACTATGGCTACACCTTC
CASSFSGTLDLANYGYTF
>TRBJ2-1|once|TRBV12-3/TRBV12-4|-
TGTGCCAGCAGTTTCGACAACTACAATGAGCAGTTCTTC
CASSFDNYNEQFF
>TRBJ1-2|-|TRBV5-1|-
TGCGCCAGCAGCTTGAGTCGTGCGGGTAACTATGGCTACACCTTC
CASSLSRAGNYGYTF
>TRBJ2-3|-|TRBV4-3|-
TGCGCCAGCAGCCAAGACCGCAGGGGCACAGATACGCAGTATTTT
CASSQDRRGTDTQYF
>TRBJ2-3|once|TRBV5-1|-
TGCGCCAGCAGCTTGGGTTCAGATACGCAGTATTTT
CASSLGSDTQYF
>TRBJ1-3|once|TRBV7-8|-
TGTGCCAGCAGCGCGGCTCTAGCCTCAATAAGAAACACCATATATTTT
CASSAALASIRNTIYF
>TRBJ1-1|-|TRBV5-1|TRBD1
TGCGCCAGCAGCCTATTGGAGAGGGGGCTGGCTTTCTTT
CASSLLERGLAFF
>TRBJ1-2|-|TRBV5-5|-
TGTGCCAGCAGCCCCGACGGAGCGGGAACTAACTATGGCTACACCTTC
CASSPDGAGTNYGYTF
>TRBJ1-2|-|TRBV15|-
TGTGCCACCAGCAGGGGCGTGATGGGTAACTATGGCTACACCTTC
CATSRGVMGNYGYTF
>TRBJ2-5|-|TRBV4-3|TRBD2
TGCGCCAGCAGCCGCGAACTAGCGGGGGCTCAAGAGACCCAGTACTTC
CASSRELAGAQETQYF
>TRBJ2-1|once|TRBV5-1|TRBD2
TGCGCCAGCCGACCGGGACTAGCGGGGTACAATGAGCAGTTCTTC
CASRPGLAGYNEQFF
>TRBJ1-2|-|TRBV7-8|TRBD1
TGTGCCAGCAGCTTAGCGGACAGGGGAGGCTATGGCTACACCTTC
CASSLADRGGYGYTF
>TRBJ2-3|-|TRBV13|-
TGTGCCAGCAGCTTAGGACAGGGAAAGAGTTATACGCAGTATTTT
CASSLGQGKSYTQYF
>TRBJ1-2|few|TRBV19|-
TGTGCCAGTAGACCGGAGGCAGGTGATAACTATGGCTACACCTTC
CASRPEAGDNYGYTF
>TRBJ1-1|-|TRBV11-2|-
TGTGCCAGCAGCTTAAATCCTACGAACACTGAAGCTTTCTTT
CASSLNPTNTEAFF
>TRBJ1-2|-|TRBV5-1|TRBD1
TGCGCCAGCAGCTTCACACCGGGACAGGGGAACTATGGCTACACCTTC
CASSFTPGQGNYGYTF
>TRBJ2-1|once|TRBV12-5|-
TGTGCTAGTGGTTTGGTCCTAACCCGGGGACCTTCTGGAGCCTACAATGAGCAGTTCTTC
CASGLVLTRGPSGAYNEQFF
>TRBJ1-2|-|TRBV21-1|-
TGTGCCAGCAGCCAAAGGCAGGGGGCGCGGGATGGCTACACCTTC
CASSQRQGARDGYTF
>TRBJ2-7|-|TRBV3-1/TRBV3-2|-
TGTGCCAGCAGCCGCGGGCGGGGAAACTACGAGCAGTACTTC
CASSRGRGNYEQYF
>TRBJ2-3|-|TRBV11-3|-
TGTGCCAGCAGCTTAGGGACAGATGCTAGCACAGATACGCAGTATTTT
CASSLGTDASTDTQYF
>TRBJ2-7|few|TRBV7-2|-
TGTGCCAGCAGCATCCTGGGAGGACTAACAACCTACGAGCAGTACTTC
CASSILGGLTTYEQYF
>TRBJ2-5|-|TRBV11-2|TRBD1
TGTGCCAGCAGCGTCGACAGGGGGCAAGAGACCCAGTACTTC
CASSVDRGQETQYF
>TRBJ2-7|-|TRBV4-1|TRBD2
TGCGCCAGCAGCCTGAATAGCGGGGGCCCCTCCTACGAGCAGTACTTC
CASSLNSGGPSYEQYF
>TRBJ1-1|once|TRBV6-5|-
TGTGCCAGCCAGGAAACCACTGAAGCTTTCTTT
CASQETTEAFF
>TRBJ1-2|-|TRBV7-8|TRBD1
TGTGCCAGCAGCCCGACAGGGAGCTGGGGCTACACCTTC
CASSPTGSWGYTF
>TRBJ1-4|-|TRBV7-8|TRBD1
TGTGCCAGCAGCACCCGACAGGGGACTGGTGAAAAACTGTTTTTT
CASSTRQGTGEKLFF
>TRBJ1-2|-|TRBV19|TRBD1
TGTGCCAGCATCCCGGGACAGGGCCTTAACTATGGCTACACCTTC
CASIPGQGLNYGYTF
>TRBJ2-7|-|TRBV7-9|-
TGTGCCAGCAGCTTCTGGGGGAACCCCTACGAGCAGTACTTC
CASSFWGNPYEQYF
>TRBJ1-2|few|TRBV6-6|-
TGTGCCAGCAGTTACTCTACAGGGAAAGGGGATGGCTACACCTTC
CASSYSTGKGDGYTF
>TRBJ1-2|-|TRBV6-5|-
TGTGCCAGCAAACGGGTTCAGGGGACCTATGGCTACACCTTC
CASKRVQGTYGYTF
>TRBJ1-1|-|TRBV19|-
TGTGCCAGTAGTCAACGATTTAACACTGAAGCTTTCTTT
CASSQRFNTEAFF
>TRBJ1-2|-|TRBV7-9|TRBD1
TGTGCCAGCAGCTTAGATTGGGACAGTTCAGGGGCCTATGGCTACACCTTC
CASSLDWDSSGAYGYTF
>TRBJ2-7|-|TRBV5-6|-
TGTGCCAGCAGCTTCGGACTGTTCGGGTACGAGCAGTACTTC
CASSFGLFGYEQYF